These T cell receptor beta chains were read from a single sample in a study of blood T cell repertoires in COVID-19. Profiling relied on immunoSEQ multiplex PCR, and the TCRdb table lists in-frame clones only, not all of them. The repertoire holds fewer than 350,000 clones, nearly 90% seen once, with around 0.92% in the top ten. Sequencing used PBMCs or T cells enriched from blood (not recorded which). The receptors were sampled from a woman younger than 45 who had recovered from COVID-19. Both conserved end residues are part of each CDR3. The D gene is left open where the match is weak. Only some rows state a clone size, as once, few, many or a class for expanded clones.

cdr3_length,d_call,v_call,clone_size,j_call,cdr3_nt,cdr3_aa
17,-,TRBV9,-,TRBJ1-2,TGTGCCAGCAGCGTGGACATCGGACCGGACGGGAACTATGGCTACACCTTC,CASSVDIGPDGNYGYTF
17,TRBD2,TRBV9,-,TRBJ2-3,TGTGCCAGCAGCGCCCCTAAAACGGGAGGGAGAGCAGATACGCAGTATTTT,CASSAPKTGGRADTQYF
11,-,TRBV10-3,once,TRBJ1-2,TGTGCCATCACGCCAGGGTATGGCTACACCTTC,CAITPGYGYTF
15,-,TRBV7-3,-,TRBJ2-7,TGTGCCAGCAGCTTAGGGCTGGGAGGATCCTACGAGCAGTACTTC,CASSLGLGGSYEQYF
17,-,TRBV6-1,few,TRBJ1-2,TGTGCCAGCAGTGAAGTTTTAGTGGGGAGTTTAAACTATGGCTACACCTTC,CASSEVLVGSLNYGYTF
16,-,TRBV7-9,few,TRBJ1-5,TGTGCCAGCAGCTCTACGGGGGGCTATAGCAATCAGCCCCAGCATTTT,CASSSTGGYSNQPQHF
16,TRBD1,TRBV6-5,once,TRBJ1-2,TGTGCCAGCAGTTACTTTGAAAACAGGGGGTGGGATGGCTACACCTTC,CASSYFENRGWDGYTF
16,TRBD1,TRBV5-1,-,TRBJ1-6,TGCGCCAGCAGCAAAGAGACAGGGCAGGGGAATTCACCCCTCCACTTT,CASSKETGQGNSPLHF
17,-,TRBV11-2,few,TRBJ1-2,TGTGCCAGCAGCTTTATGACGGGGGACGCGGGGACCTATGGCTACACCTTC,CASSFMTGDAGTYGYTF
15,TRBD2,TRBV19,-,TRBJ2-7,TGTGCCTCCCGAATGGGGGGGACCTCGGCGGGGGAGCAGTACTTC,CASRMGGTSAGEQYF
15,-,TRBV7-3,-,TRBJ2-1,TGTGCCAGCAGCCCACGGGGGAGCGGGTATTATGAGCAGTTCTTC,CASSPRGSGYYEQFF
16,TRBD2,TRBV15,-,TRBJ2-5,TGTGCCACCAGCAGCTGGCGTGCGGGGGAGTTAGAGACCCAGTACTTC,CATSSWRAGELETQYF
18,TRBD2,TRBV28,-,TRBJ2-1,TGTGCCAGCAGTTCCCCAGGGACTAGCGGGGTCTCCTACAATGAGCAGTTCTTC,CASSSPGTSGVSYNEQFF
13,-,TRBV28,once,TRBJ2-7,TGTGCCAGCAGACCAACGGGGATCTACGAGCAGTACTTC,CASRPTGIYEQYF
18,-,TRBV5-1,-,TRBJ2-7,TGCGCCAGCAGTAGGGGGAGAGGTGTGGCGGGAGCCTCGGGCGAGCAGTACTTC,CASSRGRGVAGASGEQYF
12,-,TRBV2,-,TRBJ2-1,TGTGCCAGCAGAGGGAGTCACAATGAGCAGTTCTTC,CASRGSHNEQFF
14,TRBD1,TRBV6-5,-,TRBJ1-2,TGTGCCAGCAGTTACTCGGGACAGTTCTATGGCTACACCTTC,CASSYSGQFYGYTF
14,TRBD1,TRBV6-5,once,TRBJ2-7,TGTGCCAGCACTATCAGGACAGGGGGTGATGAGCAGTACTTC,CASTIRTGGDEQYF
11,-,TRBV20-1,-,TRBJ1-1,TGCAGTGCTCCCGGACTTACTGAAGCTTTCTTT,CSAPGLTEAFF
12,-,TRBV5-4,-,TRBJ2-7,TGTGCCAGCACCTTCTTGGGCGGGGAGCAGTACTTC,CASTFLGGEQYF
11,-,TRBV29-1,-,TRBJ2-3,TGCAGTTTCAGGGTTGGGGATACGCAGTATTTT,CSFRVGDTQYF
11,-,TRBV11-2,once,TRBJ2-7,TGTGCCAGCAGCTACCGTACGGGGCAGTACTTC,CASSYRTGQYF
15,TRBD1,TRBV6-6,-,TRBJ2-7,TGTGCCAGCCGAAGGGGACAGGGTGAGGGTTACGAGCAGTACTTC,CASRRGQGEGYEQYF
12,-,TRBV6-5,-,TRBJ1-2,TGTGCCAGCAAGGACAGAAGCTATGGCTACACCTTC,CASKDRSYGYTF
15,-,TRBV11-1,-,TRBJ2-3,TGTGCCAGCAGCTTACTTGGGGGGGCCACAGATACGCAGTATTTT,CASSLLGGATDTQYF
14,-,TRBV19,-,TRBJ1-1,TGTGCCAGTTCGATCGGAGGAGTAGCCACTGAAGCTTTCTTT,CASSIGGVATEAFF
15,-,TRBV18,-,TRBJ2-1,TGTGCCAGCTCTGTCGGAGGGGACCCCTACAATGAGCAGTTCTTC,CASSVGGDPYNEQFF
13,-,TRBV5-1,once,TRBJ1-2,TGCGCCAGCAGCTTGTACGGTGGGGCTGGCTACACCTTC,CASSLYGGAGYTF